The 7 T cell receptor beta chains below were found in one sample sequenced in a study of cytomegalovirus exposure and HLA in healthy donors. Sequenced by immunoSEQ multiplex PCR; TCRdb stores in-frame clones only, minus some. Of approximately 270,000 clones listed, approximately 86% were seen once; the top ten hold 0.95% to 1.1%. The sample was PBMCs. Receptors originate from a woman between 18 and 29 years old in good health and CMV-seronegative.

V usage is TRBV5-1 and J usage is TRBJ2-1, with 12 bases lining up with TRBD2. The CDR3 is 17 residues long. Germline CDR1 is SGHRS and CDR2 is YFSETQ. V dropped 2 bases and J dropped 8; count of bases not matched to a gene: 11. The DNA of the CDR3 is TGCGCCAGCAGCTTTTCCACGACTAGCGGGAGTGTGGATGAGCAGTTCTTC. This sequence encodes CASSFSTTSGSVDEQFF.

CDR3 amino acids: CASSLGLGQGQETQYF. In DNA form, the CDR3 reads TGCGCCAGCAGCCTAGGATTGGGACAGGGCCAAGAGACCCAGTACTTC. The gene calls are TRBV5-1 and TRBJ2-5, with TRBD1 matching over 9 bases. This CDR3 is built from 16 residues. With V trimmed by 4 bases and J by 1 base, 8 bases remained unmatched. In germline, CDR1 is SGHRS, CDR2 YFSETQ.

This chain uses TRBV7-6 with TRBJ1-2, with 7 bases that match TRBD1. The J segment lost 4 bases and the V segment lost 3 bases, leaving 5 bases of the junction unmatched. This CDR3 has 14 amino acids. CDR1 SGHVS and CDR2 FNYEAQ come from the germline V gene. DNA of the CDR3: TGTGCCAGCAGCTTCCGACAGGGACGCTATGGCTACACCTTC. Translated: CASSFRQGRYGYTF.

This chain links TRBV12-5 with TRBJ2-7, with 8 bases aligning to TRBD1. CDR3 size: 15 residues. Germline V gene sequence: CDR1 LGHNT, CDR2 FRNRAP. J was trimmed by 2 bases and V by 6 bases; bases with no gene match: 9. DNA of the CDR3: TGTGCTAGTGGACCTGGGACAGGCGATACCTACGAGCAGTACTTC. It codes for CASGPGTGDTYEQYF. Full variable domain (rest looked up from reference TRBV12-5 and TRBJ2-7): DARVTQTPRHKVTEMGQEVTMRCQPILGHNTVFWYRQTMMQGLELLAYFRNRAPLDDSGMPKDRFSAEMPDATLATLKIQPSEPRDSAVYFCASGPGTGDTYEQYFGPGTRLTVT.

The sample holds one count of this clone. The chain recombines TRBV5-4 with TRBJ2-3; 9 bases fit TRBD2. Germline assignment: CDR1 SGHNT and CDR2 YYREEE (reference sequence). CDR3 length equals 15 residues. Germline trimming cut 0 bases from V and 5 bases from J; bases unmatched to any gene: 4. The CDR3 sequence: CASSLDRRGGDTQYF. CDR3 nucleotides: TGTGCCAGCAGCTTGGATCGGCGGGGGGGAGATACGCAGTATTTT.

This clone was counted a few times. The chain is built from TRBV15 and TRBJ1-2; the D is unclear. The CDR3 loop spans 13 amino acids. The ends were cut back, 1 base at V and 4 bases at J, with 7 bases in the middle. Germline V gene sequence: CDR1 LNHNV, CDR2 YYDKDF (reference sequence). The CDR3 loop is CATSRARIYGYTF. CDR3 DNA: TGTGCCACCAGCAGAGCGCGGATCTATGGCTACACCTTC.

This chain uses TRBV6-4 with TRBJ2-1, with 10 positions matching TRBD2. CDR3 size: 14 residues. V shed 3 bases, J shed 9 bases, and the junction held 5 bases outside the gene matches. Per germline, CDR1 MRHNA and CDR2 SNTAGT. In DNA, the CDR3 is TGTGCCAGCAGTGAGTCTAGCGGGAGACTTGAGCAGTTCTTC. This translates into CASSESSGRLEQFF.